This T cell receptor beta chain was identified in a study of T cells in Graves' hyperthyroidism and ophthalmopathy (dated by TCRdb to the late 2010s). For context, the study as a whole: Peripheral blood samples were taken at the time of initial diagnosis, prior to any treatment. A discovery cohort of about 95 patients, 43 with Graves' ophthalmopathy and 55 to 65 with stable Graves' hyperthyroidism, was used to find distinguishing TCR V-J signatures. Prospective prediction of ophthalmopathy was tested in an independent validation cohort consisting of 18 hyperthyroidism patients and around 16 patients who later progressed to ophthalmopathy. For training and testing, the 80 to 100 patients in the discovery cohort were randomly divided in a 7:3 ratio. Thyroid tissue and blood T-cell repertoires from six Graves' hyperthyroidism patients were also compared in the study. Once sampling was done, hyperthyroidism patients were given methimazole at a starting dose of 30 mg daily, whereas ophthalmopathy patients were given high-dose intravenous methylprednisolone. TCR Vbeta CDR3 sequencing of 120 to 150 peripheral blood samples (around 45 ophthalmopathy, about 75 hyperthyroidism and roughly 17 progressor patients) is reported in the paper.

Ophthalmopathy patients had moderately to severely active disease, Clinical Activity Score of at least 3, NOSPECS grade of at least 4, and duration under 3 months. Patients with uncontrolled infections, other autoimmune diseases, pregnancy or lactation were excluded. Diagnoses were based on clinical symptoms, serum thyroxine and TRAb, thyroid ultrasound and orbital computed tomography. PBMCs were separated from 10 ml of fresh peripheral blood using Ficoll-Paque density gradient centrifugation. Total RNA was extracted with Trizol reagent, and quality was checked on an Agilent 2100 Bioanalyzer. At least ten counts were recorded for this clonotype. Its antigen is still unknown. Base qualities are not recorded, but no much larger clone differs from it by a single base. What the research found in general, with its limitations: A model built on a 13 V-J signature distinguished ophthalmopathy from stable hyperthyroidism, reaching roughly 88% sensitivity and about 81% specificity in cross-validation and 80%/75% in testing. Most expanded thyroid clonotypes (frequency above 0.001) were also detected in blood, suggesting blood repertoires may reflect thyroid immune responses. No statistical method was used to set the sample size in advance, and investigators knew the group allocation. In validation, the model predicted progression to ophthalmopathy with approximately 69% sensitivity and approximately 74% specificity, a median of 6.5 months before onset.

Sequences GTSNPN (CDR1) and SVGIG (CDR2) are obtained from the germline V gene (reference sequence). The CDR3 contains 13 residues, cysteine and phenylalanine counted. The retained sequence is limited to the CDR3, 39 bases, with the frame set at the first base. V was cut back by 1 base and J by 0 bases, leaving a gap of 7 bases between them. The TCR beta CDR3 regions were amplified from RNA transcripts. For the first round of RT-PCR on the TCR CDR3, the HTBI primer set was used together with the Qiagen OneStep RT-PCR kit. The libraries were constructed in a second round of multiplex PCR and then size-selected and purified. Sequencing of the libraries was done on an Illumina HiSeq2000 using paired-end 100 bp reads. Processing in the source paper ran as follows. SOAPnuke was used to process the raw data, throwing out any read that contained adapters or uncalled bases, had a mean Phred below 15, or lacked an exact constant-primer or identifier match. COPE v1.2.5 was used to merge high-quality paired reads, and clonotypes were defined as unique nucleotide sequences. MiTCR v1.1 was used to align clonotypes to the IMGT TRBV, TRBD and TRBJ reference segments. The analysis included only V-J combinations with a frequency above 0.0001, which together covered around 99% of the repertoires. The TCS score was defined as F50 (clonal expansion) divided by E x V (chaos), with BLOSUM62-based TCRdist calculated between CDR3 peptides within each V-J. Welch's t-statistics and random forest reduced 450 to 600 V-J features to 10 to 15, which were used in a naive Bayes classifier (R e1071). TCRdb passed the public sequencing reads through fastp at Q25 and MiXCR, retaining productive beta sequences. For every CDR3 protein sequence, its rows merge into one entry that carries the most common genes and DNA. In this record, the V and J calls reflect TCRdb's handling and not the investigators' own analysis. The sample table shows 500,000 or so distinct CDR3 sequences, and roughly a sixth are seen once. Of the sample, approximately 18% falls within the top ten clones.

The TCR originated in a woman younger than 30 with Graves' ophthalmopathy. Sequencing used blood. The chain couples TRBV30 to TRBJ2-7; the D gene is perhaps TRBD2, on 6 matching bases. The DNA sequence follows: TGTGCCTGGAGTGCGGGGGTCTCCTACGAGCAGTACTTC. This yields the protein CAWSAGVSYEQYF. Reference TRBV30 and TRBJ2-7 proteins supply the regions before and after the CDR3; the full variable domain is: SQTIHQWPATLVQPVGSPLSLECTVEGTSNPNLYWYRQAAGRGLQLLFYSVGIGQISSEVPQNLSASRPQDRQFILSSKKLLLSDSGFYLCAWSAGVSYEQYFGPGTRLTVT.